These 5 T cell receptor beta chains were sequenced from one sample in a study of shared T cell receptors in the human thymus. Sequencing used immunoSEQ multiplex PCR; TCRdb keeps in-frame clones, though not all of them. The sample shows over 450,000 clones, approximately 80% of them seen only once. These records were also assigned to another study, of human thymus T cells.

Sequenced: thymocytes. The receptor source for this set is a boy under two years old with a congenital heart defect.

This clone was counted a few times. This chain uses TRBV29-1 with TRBJ1-1; perhaps TRBD1 as D (5 bases). CDR3 size: 13 residues. Germline V gene data show CDR1 as SQVTM and CDR2 as ANQGSEA. The V gene lost 1 base and the J gene lost 7 bases, with 13 bases spanning the gap. The CDR3 sequence: CSVEAIQGGEAFF. DNA for the CDR3: TGCAGCGTTGAAGCGATCCAGGGTGGTGAAGCTTTCTTT.

This sequence joins TRBV28 and TRBJ1-1; D is undetermined. Trimming stripped 3 bases from V and 0 bases from J, with 14 bases between. The V gene's germline CDR1 is MDHEN and CDR2 SYDVKM. The CDR3 has 16 amino acids. The CDR3 nucleotides read TGTGCCAGCAGTTTTGGGAGTTCCCCCCTGAACACTGAAGCTTTCTTT. Amino acid sequence: CASSFGSSPLNTEAFF. The whole variable domain, remainder taken from reference TRBV28 and TRBJ1-1, is DVKVTQSSRYLVKRTGEKVFLECVQDMDHENMFWYRQDPGLGLRLIYFSYDVKMKEKGDIPEGYSVSREKKERFSLILESASTNQTSMYLCASSFGSSPLNTEAFFGQGTRLTVV.

This sequence joins TRBV6-1 and TRBJ2-1; D is possibly TRBD1 (5 bases). V was cut by 2 bases and J by 6 bases, with 11 bases left in between. The V gene's germline CDR1 is MNHNS and CDR2 SASEGT. CDR3 length equals 14 residues. The DNA of the CDR3 is TGTGCCAGCAGTGAATGGGGCCGTCTCAATGAGCAGTTCTTC. It encodes CASSEWGRLNEQFF.

The sample holds one count of this clone. This CDR3 reads CASQGRREGIYEQYF. CDR3 bases: TGCGCCAGCCAAGGGAGGCGGGAGGGTATATACGAGCAGTACTTC. This sequence joins TRBV5-1 and TRBJ2-7, with 9 bases fitting TRBD2. The CDR3 has 15 residues. Germline V gene lookup returns CDR1 SGHRS and CDR2 YFSETQ. The J segment lost 4 bases and the V segment lost 7 bases, leaving 12 bases of the junction unmatched.

The CDR3, as DNA: TGTGCCAGTAGTATAGTCTGGGAACAGGGATATGGCTACACCTTC. Its protein is CASSIVWEQGYGYTF. The chain couples TRBV19 to TRBJ1-2; D possibly corresponds to TRBD1 (6 bases). CDR1 is LNHDA, CDR2 SQIVND, per germline (reference sequence). This CDR3 has 15 amino acids. V was trimmed by 1 base and J by 5 bases, leaving 14 bases between them.